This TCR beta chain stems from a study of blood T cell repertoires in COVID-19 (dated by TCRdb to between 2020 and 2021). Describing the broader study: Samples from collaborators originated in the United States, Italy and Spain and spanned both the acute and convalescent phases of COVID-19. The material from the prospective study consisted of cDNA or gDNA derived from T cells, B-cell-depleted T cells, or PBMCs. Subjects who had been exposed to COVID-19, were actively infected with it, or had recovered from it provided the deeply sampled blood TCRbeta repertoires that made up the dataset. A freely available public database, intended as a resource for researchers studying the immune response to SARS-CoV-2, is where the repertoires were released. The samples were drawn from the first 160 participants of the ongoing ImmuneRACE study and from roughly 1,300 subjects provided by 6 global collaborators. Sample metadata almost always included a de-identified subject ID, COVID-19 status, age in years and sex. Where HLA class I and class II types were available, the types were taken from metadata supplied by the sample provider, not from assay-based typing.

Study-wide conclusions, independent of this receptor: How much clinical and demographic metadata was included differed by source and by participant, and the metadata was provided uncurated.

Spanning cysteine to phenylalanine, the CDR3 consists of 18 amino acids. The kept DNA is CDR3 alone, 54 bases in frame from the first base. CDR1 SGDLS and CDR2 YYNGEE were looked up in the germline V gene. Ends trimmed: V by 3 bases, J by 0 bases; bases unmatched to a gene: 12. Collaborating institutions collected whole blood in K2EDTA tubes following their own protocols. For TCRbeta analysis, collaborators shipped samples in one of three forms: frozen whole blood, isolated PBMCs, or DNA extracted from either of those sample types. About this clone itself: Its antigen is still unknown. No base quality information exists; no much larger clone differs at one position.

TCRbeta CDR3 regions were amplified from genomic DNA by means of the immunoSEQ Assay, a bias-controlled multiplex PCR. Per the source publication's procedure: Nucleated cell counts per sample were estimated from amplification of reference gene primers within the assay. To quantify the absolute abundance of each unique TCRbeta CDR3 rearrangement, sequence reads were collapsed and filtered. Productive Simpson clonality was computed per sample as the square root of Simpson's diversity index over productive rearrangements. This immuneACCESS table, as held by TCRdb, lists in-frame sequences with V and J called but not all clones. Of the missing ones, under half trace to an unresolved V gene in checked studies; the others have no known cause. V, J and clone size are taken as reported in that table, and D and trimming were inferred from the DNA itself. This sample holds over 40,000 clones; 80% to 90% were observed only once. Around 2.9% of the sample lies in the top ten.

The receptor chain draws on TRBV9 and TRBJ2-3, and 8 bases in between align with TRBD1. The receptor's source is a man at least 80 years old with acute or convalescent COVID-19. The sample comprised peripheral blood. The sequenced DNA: TGTGCCAGCAGCGCGAGGGGAGACAGGGGTCCTAGCACAGATACGCAGTATTTT. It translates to CASSARGDRGPSTDTQYF.